The clone carrying this TCR beta chain was found a few times. Its matching antigen is unknown. TCRdb reprocessed the reads with MiXCR, giving one entry per CDR3 protein. The table has roughly 280,000 distinct CDR3 sequences, 12% to 15% seen once; the top ten hold 8.8%. This sample stems from a study of T cell repertoires in cytomegalovirus infection. Overall study findings and caveats: CMV-specific TCR beta clonotypes restricted by HLA-C were the ones dominating the ex vivo response.

Sequenced: PBMCs. The TCR sequence derives from a human donor in good health (CMV status not recorded). Some clones in this sample may be carry-over from other donors' samples.

CDR3 DNA: TGCGCCAGCAGCAAAACCCTCGCCGGGACAAGGTGGGGCGAGCAGTACTTC. Translating it yields CASSKTLAGTRWGEQYF. The chain combines TRBV4-3 with TRBJ2-7; weak D call: TRBD1 (6 bases). Trimming shortened V by 5 bases and J by 6 bases, and 26 bases separated the two germline ends. Per the germline V gene, CDR1 is LGHNA and CDR2 is YSLEER. This CDR3 has 17 amino acids.